This is a list of T cell receptor beta chains from one sample in a study of identical twins. TCRdb re-analysed the 5' RACE reads in MiXCR, keeping a single row per CDR3 protein. The sample lists approximately 490,000 distinct CDR3 sequences; about 20% were seen once. This sample also appeared in a second study, on yellow fever vaccine responses in identical twins.

The specimen was CD4+ T cells sorted from blood. Receptors were obtained from a woman between 18 and 30 years old in good health. Both conserved end residues are part of each CDR3. A D gene is named only where the DNA matches it firmly. Size is stated for part of the rows, as once, few or many counts, or as a class when the clone is expanded.

J | D | size | V | DNA | CDR3
TRBJ1-2 | NA | few | TRBV11-2 | TGTGCCAGCAGCTTAGTAACAGACTATGGCTACACCTTC | CASSLVTDYGYTF
TRBJ2-2 | TRBD2 | NA | TRBV27 | TGTGCCAGCCGACGCGGGAGGGGGTCCGGGGAGCTGTTTTTT | CASRRGRGSGELFF
TRBJ2-3 | TRBD2 | NA | TRBV4-1 | TGCGCCAGCAGGGATAGCGGGACGGATACGCAGTATTTT | CASRDSGTDTQYF
TRBJ2-1 | NA | few | TRBV5-8 | TGTGCCAGCGGCTTACTAGGACTTTCAACTTGGAATGAGCAGTTCTTC | CASGLLGLSTWNEQFF
TRBJ2-7 | TRBD2 | few | TRBV20-1 | TGCAGTGCTAGTGGCGGGAGGGTCTACGAGCAGTACTTC | CSASGGRVYEQYF
TRBJ1-4 | TRBD1 | NA | TRBV27 | TGTGCCAGCAGTAGCGGGACAGGAACAGAAAAACTGTTTTTT | CASSSGTGTEKLFF
TRBJ2-2 | NA | few | TRBV5-1 | TGCGCCAGCAGCTTGGCCCGGGGGAACGGGGAGCTGTTTTTT | CASSLARGNGELFF
TRBJ2-5 | NA | few | TRBV15 | TGTGCCACCAGCAGGGCTTTAGAGTACCAAGAGACCCAGTACTTC | CATSRALEYQETQYF
TRBJ2-3 | NA | few | TRBV6-2/TRBV6-3 | TGTGCCAGCAGGGGCGCTCGGAAAGATACGCAGTATTTT | CASRGARKDTQYF
TRBJ1-1 | NA | few | TRBV20-1 | TGCAGTGCTAGAGATCCAAGGCAGGCCACTGAAGCTTTCTTT | CSARDPRQATEAFF
TRBJ2-1 | NA | few | TRBV24-1 | TGTGCCACCAGTGAAACTACAGGTTCCACCTACAATGAGCAGTTCTTC | CATSETTGSTYNEQFF
TRBJ2-5 | TRBD2 | few | TRBV7-2 | TGTGCCAGCAGCTTAGGCGGGGGGAATAGGGAGACCCAGTACTTC | CASSLGGGNRETQYF
TRBJ2-5 | NA | few | TRBV3-1 | TGTGCCAGCAGCCAAGGAAGAGCGCCAAAAGAGACCCAGTACTTC | CASSQGRAPKETQYF
TRBJ1-1 | NA | NA | TRBV24-1 | TGTGCCACCAGTGATTTGCATATCAGGGACATCAACACTGAAGCTTTCTTT | CATSDLHIRDINTEAFF
TRBJ2-7 | NA | NA | TRBV28 | TGTGCCAGCAGTTTGTCCGGACAGATATACGAGCAGTACTTC | CASSLSGQIYEQYF
TRBJ2-3 | NA | NA | TRBV18 | TGTGCCAGCTCGCCCAGGGCGGAGGGCACAGATACGCAGTATTTT | CASSPRAEGTDTQYF
TRBJ2-1 | NA | once | TRBV5-1 | TGCGCCAGCAGCTTGGAGAGACAGGGACTGAATGAGCAGTTCTTC | CASSLERQGLNEQFF
TRBJ2-1 | NA | few | TRBV20-1 | TGCAGTGCTAGCGGGAGAATCTACAATGAGCAGTTCTTC | CSASGRIYNEQFF
TRBJ2-5 | NA | few | TRBV3-1 | TGTGCCAGCAGCCAAGAGGGCGGATTTGGTTTAGAGACCCAGTACTTC | CASSQEGGFGLETQYF
TRBJ2-2 | NA | few | TRBV18 | TGTGCCAGCTCACCCCGGGACAACTTGGGCGGGGAGCTGTTTTTT | CASSPRDNLGGELFF
TRBJ1-2 | NA | NA | TRBV12-3/TRBV12-4 | TGTGCCAGCAGTTTTACCCCCCTCAGGTCCCACTTC | CASSFTPLRSHF
TRBJ2-2 | TRBD1 | many | TRBV12-3/TRBV12-4 | TGTGCCAGCAGGACAGGGGACACCGGGGAGCTGTTTTTT | CASRTGDTGELFF
TRBJ2-2 | NA | NA | TRBV2 | TGTGCCAGCAAGGCAGGGGAGGGTAACACCGGGGAGCTGTTTTTT | CASKAGEGNTGELFF
TRBJ2-3 | TRBD2 | few | TRBV12-3/TRBV12-4 | TGTGCCAGCAGTTTTTGGACTAGTCCCGGCACAGATACGCAGTATTTT | CASSFWTSPGTDTQYF
TRBJ1-1 | NA | few | TRBV2 | TGTGCCAGCAGTGTCCTACATCCGAACACTGAAGCTTTCTTT | CASSVLHPNTEAFF
TRBJ1-1 | NA | many | TRBV12-3/TRBV12-4 | TGTGCCAGCAGTTTCTGGTACACTGAAGCTTTCTTT | CASSFWYTEAFF
TRBJ1-6 | NA | NA | TRBV20-1 | TGCAGTGCTAGAGATCACAGGCACCAAACTAGGAGCTCCTATAATTCACCCCTCCACTTT | CSARDHRHQTRSSYNSPLHF
TRBJ2-1 | TRBD2 | NA | TRBV20-1 | TGCAGTGCTAGAGTGGGAGCGGGACCCTTGAATGAGCAGTTCTTC | CSARVGAGPLNEQFF
TRBJ2-1 | TRBD2 | NA | TRBV15 | TGTGCCACCAGCTCCCTGGGGACTAGCGGGAGGGCCGATAATGAGCAGTTCTTC | CATSSLGTSGRADNEQFF
TRBJ2-1 | NA | NA | TRBV5-1 | TGCGCCAGCAGTTCGGCGGGCGGCAACAATGAGCAGTTCTTC | CASSSAGGNNEQFF
TRBJ2-2 | NA | few | TRBV10-3 | TGTGCCACGGCAAGCGGGACCGGGGAGCTGTTTTTT | CATASGTGELFF
TRBJ2-5 | TRBD2 | NA | TRBV3-1 | TGTGCCAGCAGCTTTATAGCGGGGGCCCTGGAGACCCAGTACTTC | CASSFIAGALETQYF
TRBJ2-3 | TRBD2 | NA | TRBV20-1 | TGCAGTGCTAGAGTGTCCCTAGCGGGAGGGCAAGATACGCAGTATTTT | CSARVSLAGGQDTQYF
TRBJ2-1 | NA | NA | TRBV20-1 | TGCAGTGCTACTCTAACGGGCCGGCAGGGTGAGCAGTTCTTC | CSATLTGRQGEQFF
TRBJ1-4 | NA | few | TRBV5-1 | TGCGCCAGCAGCGTCGGGTCAGGGGATGAAAAACTGTTTTTT | CASSVGSGDEKLFF
TRBJ2-7 | NA | few | TRBV9 | TGTGCCAGCAGCGGAGGGACATCCTCCTACGAGCAGTACTTC | CASSGGTSSYEQYF
TRBJ2-7 | NA | many | TRBV7-8 | TGTGCCAGCAGCCCGAGGGGCGGAGGCCCCTACGAGCAGTACTTC | CASSPRGGGPYEQYF
TRBJ2-1 | TRBD2 | NA | TRBV14 | TGTGCCAGCAGCCAGCAACTAGCGGGAGTCGTGCAGTTCTTC | CASSQQLAGVVQFF
TRBJ2-1 | TRBD2 | few | TRBV13 | TGTGCCAGCAGCTTAATCTCCCGGCGGGGGGTAATTTTCTTC | CASSLISRRGVIFF
TRBJ1-1 | NA | NA | TRBV12-3/TRBV12-4 | TGTGCCAGCGACCGAATTGGGGTTCCTGACACTGAAGCTTTCTTT | CASDRIGVPDTEAFF
TRBJ1-3 | TRBD1 | few | TRBV3-1 | TGTGCCAGCAGCCAAGAGTTGGACAGGGCTGGAAACACCATATATTTT | CASSQELDRAGNTIYF
TRBJ2-4 | TRBD1 | once | TRBV20-1 | TGCAGTGCTAGAGACGACAGGGGCAAAAACATTCAGTACTTC | CSARDDRGKNIQYF
TRBJ1-1 | NA | NA | TRBV10-1 | TGCGCCAGCAGTGACCGTTTCAATCTCGCTGAAGCTTTCTTT | CASSDRFNLAEAFF
TRBJ2-1 | NA | many | TRBV5-1 | TGCGCCAGCAGCTTGGCCGGCGACACCCGAACCGAGCAGTTCTTC | CASSLAGDTRTEQFF
TRBJ2-1 | TRBD2 | few | TRBV20-1 | TGCAGTGCTAGAGATCTCCCCTCGGGACTAGCGGAGTACAATGAGCAGTTCTTC | CSARDLPSGLAEYNEQFF
TRBJ2-2 | NA | few | TRBV5-6 | TGTGCCAGCAGCTTGGGGGCTAGCACCGGGGAGCTGTTTTTT | CASSLGASTGELFF
TRBJ1-5 | NA | NA | TRBV5-1 | TGCGCCAGCAGCTCGACAGGAGATAGCAATCAGCCCCAGCATTTT | CASSSTGDSNQPQHF
TRBJ1-1 | TRBD1 | NA | TRBV20-1 | TGCAGTGCTAGAGTTTGGGGACAGGGGAACACTGAAGCTTTCTTT | CSARVWGQGNTEAFF